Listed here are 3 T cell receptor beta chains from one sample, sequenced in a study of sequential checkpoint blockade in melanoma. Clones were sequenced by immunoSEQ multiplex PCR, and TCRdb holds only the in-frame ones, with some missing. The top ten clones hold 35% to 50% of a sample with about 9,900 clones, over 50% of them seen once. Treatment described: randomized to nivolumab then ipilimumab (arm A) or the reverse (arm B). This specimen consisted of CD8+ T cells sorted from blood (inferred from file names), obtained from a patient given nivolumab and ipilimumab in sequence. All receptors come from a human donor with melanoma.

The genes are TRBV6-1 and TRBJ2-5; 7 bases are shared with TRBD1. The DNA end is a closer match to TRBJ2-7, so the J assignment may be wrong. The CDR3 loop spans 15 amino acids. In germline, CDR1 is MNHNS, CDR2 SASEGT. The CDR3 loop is CASSEVWQGAYEQYF. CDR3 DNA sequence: TGTGCCAGCAGTGAAGTCTGGCAGGGGGCCTACGAGCAGTACTTC.

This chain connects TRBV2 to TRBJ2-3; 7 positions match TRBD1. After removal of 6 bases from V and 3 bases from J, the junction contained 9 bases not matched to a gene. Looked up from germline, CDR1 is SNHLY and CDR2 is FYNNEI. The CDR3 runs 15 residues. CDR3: CASRFTGAPTDTQYF. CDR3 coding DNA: TGTGCCAGCAGGTTCACAGGGGCACCTACAGATACGCAGTATTTT.

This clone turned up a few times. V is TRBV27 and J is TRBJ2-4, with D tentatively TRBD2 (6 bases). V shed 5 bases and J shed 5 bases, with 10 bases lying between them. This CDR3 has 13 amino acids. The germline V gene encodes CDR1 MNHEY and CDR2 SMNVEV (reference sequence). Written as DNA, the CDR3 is TGTGCCAGCAGTCCCCCGGGGGAAAACATTCAGTACTTC. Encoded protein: CASSPPGENIQYF.